The 20 T cell receptor beta chains below were found in one sample sequenced in a study of cytomegalovirus exposure and HLA in healthy donors. The PCR was carried out with 60 Vbeta primers and 13 Jbeta primers. This table comes from immunoSEQ multiplex PCR, and its TCRdb copy is limited to in-frame clones, with some not included. This table holds 150,000 to 250,000 clones. Sequenced input: PBMCs. These receptors originate from a boy aged 5 to 17 in good health and CMV-seronegative.

J is TRBJ1-3 and V is TRBV5-1; 7 bases map to TRBD1. V shed 4 bases and J 4 bases; nucleotides not matched to a gene: 11. This CDR3 region has 16 residues. Germline CDR1 reads SGHRS; CDR2 reads YFSETQ. The CDR3 sequence is CASSARQGSTGNTIYF. In DNA, the CDR3 is TGCGCCAGCAGCGCCCGACAGGGAAGTACGGGAAACACCATATATTTT.

J is TRBJ1-2 and V is TRBV7-9, with no clear D. The V end was cut by 5 bases, the J end by 5 bases, with 9 bases between. The V gene's germline CDR1 is SEHNR and CDR2 FQNEAQ (reference sequence). The CDR3 covers 12 residues. As DNA, the CDR3 is TGTGCCAGCAGCCCCGACGGGTATGGCTACACCTTC. It yields the protein CASSPDGYGYTF. The full variable domain, its missing parts supplied by reference TRBV7-9 and TRBJ1-2, is DTGVSQNPRHKITKRGQNVTFRCDPISEHNRLYWYRQTLGQGPEFLTYFQNEAQLEKSRLLSDRFSAERPKGSFSTLEIQRTEQGDSAMYLCASSPDGYGYTFGSGTRLTVV.

The chain has TRBV7-3 and TRBJ2-1, with 10 bases that match TRBD2. CDR1 and CDR2 (germline): SGHTA, FQGTGA. Trimming cost V 2 bases and J 9 bases; bases outside gene matches: 4. This CDR3 spans 14 amino acids. The CDR3 bases are TGTGCCAGCAGCTTACAGCGGGGGGGCGGTGAGCAGTTCTTC. Protein sequence: CASSLQRGGGEQFF.

This sequence joins TRBV5-4 and TRBJ2-7, with D perhaps TRBD1 (6 bases). V was pared by 2 bases and J by 4 bases, with 19 bases between. The germline CDR1 and CDR2 sequences are SGHNT and YYREEE (reference sequence). The CDR3 runs to 16 residues. For the CDR3, the DNA is TGTGCCAGCAGCTTACAGGGTACTTCCGCAGAGTACGAGCAGTACTTC. It yields the protein CASSLQGTSAEYEQYF.

The gene calls are TRBV2 and TRBJ1-5; possibly TRBD1 for D (6 bases). CDR3 size: 16 residues. Looked up from germline, CDR1 is SNHLY and CDR2 is FYNNEI. V was pared by 6 bases and J by 2 bases, with 17 bases between. The CDR3 DNA reads TGTGCCAGCAGGGAGAGCAACAGGGAACGCAATCAGCCCCAGCATTTT. Protein product: CASRESNRERNQPQHF. Using reference TRBV2 and TRBJ1-5 for the parts outside the CDR3, the full variable domain is EPEVTQTPSHQVTQMGQEVILRCVPISNHLYFYWYRQILGQKVEFLVSFYNNEISEKSEIFDDQFSVERPDGSNFTLKIRSTKLEDSAMYFCASRESNRERNQPQHFGDGTRLSIL.

The genes are TRBV10-3 and TRBJ2-3; D call uncertain. CDR1 is ENHRY, CDR2 SYGVKD, per germline. Deletions cut 6 bases from V and 0 bases from J, with 4 bases between. CDR3 length: 12 residues. CDR3 sequence reads: CAIRGSTDTQYF. CDR3 coding DNA: TGTGCCATCAGGGGCAGCACAGATACGCAGTATTTT.

The chain couples TRBV7-9 to TRBJ1-4; D unclear. From germline, CDR1 is SEHNR and CDR2 FQNEAQ (reference sequence). V was shortened by 5 bases and J by 3 bases, with 16 bases between the two germline ends. This CDR3 has 16 residues. CDR3 nucleotides: TGTGCCAGCAGCCCCCTTACGGCGGCGGCTAATGAAAAACTGTTTTTT. Its protein is CASSPLTAAANEKLFF.

CDR3 region: CASGRSGTSAYNEQFF. The DNA of the CDR3 is TGTGCTAGTGGGCGGAGTGGGACTAGCGCCTACAATGAGCAGTTCTTC. The V call is TRBV12-5, the J call TRBJ2-1, with 10 bases that match TRBD2. With V trimmed by 6 bases and J by 2 bases, 7 bases remained unmatched. The CDR3 loop spans 16 amino acids. Germline V lookup: CDR1 LGHNT, CDR2 FRNRAP.

This sequence joins TRBV6-6 and TRBJ2-7; TRBD1 might be the D (5 bases). The length of the CDR3 is 13 residues. Germline values: CDR1 MNHNY, CDR2 SVGAGI (reference sequence). V was pared by 0 bases and J by 3 bases, with 6 bases between. The CDR3 sequence: CASSYSDSYEQYF. CDR3 DNA: TGTGCCAGCAGTTACTCTGACAGCTACGAGCAGTACTTC.

The rearrangement links TRBV7-9 to TRBJ1-3; 7 bases are a match to TRBD1. The germline V gene encodes CDR1 SEHNR and CDR2 FQNEAQ (reference sequence). The CDR3 length is 17 residues. The trim removed 6 bases at V and 0 bases at J, leaving 11 bases unmatched. CDR3: CASSPTGQLNSGNTIYF. Here the CDR3 DNA reads TGTGCCAGCAGTCCCACGGGACAGCTAAACTCTGGAAACACCATATATTTT.

This chain connects TRBV7-9 to TRBJ2-7; 10 positions agree with TRBD1. After removal of 2 bases from V and 1 base from J, the junction contained 8 bases not matched to a gene. The CDR3 runs 17 residues. Per germline, CDR1 SEHNR and CDR2 FQNEAQ (reference sequence). CDR3 DNA: TGTGCCAGCAGCTTACCTTATCCGGGACAGGGGTCCTACGAGCAGTACTTC. It yields the protein CASSLPYPGQGSYEQYF.

This rearrangement joins TRBV15 to TRBJ2-5; 7 nucleotides match TRBD1. From germline, CDR1 is LNHNV and CDR2 YYDKDF (reference sequence). The CDR3 is made up of 15 amino acids. With 2 bases clipped from V and 9 bases from J, the junction kept 12 bases outside the gene matches. The CDR3 sequence is CATSRSTGTPMAQYF. The CDR3 DNA reads TGTGCCACCAGCAGATCGACAGGGACCCCCATGGCCCAGTACTTC.

The CDR3 spells CASSFLASSYNEQFF. CDR3 nucleotide sequence: TGTGCCAGCAGCTTCCTAGCGAGCTCCTACAATGAGCAGTTCTTC. This chain uses TRBV7-3 with TRBJ2-1; maybe TRBD2 (6 bases). Trimming took off 3 bases at V and 0 bases at J, with 9 bases between the two ends. Per the germline V gene, CDR1 is SGHTA and CDR2 is FQGTGA. This CDR3 comprises 15 residues.

To note about this clone: The germline gene is not matched at one end of the junction; a read error may be the cause. Within the sample, other DNA sequences also encode this same CDR3. This chain joins TRBV19 and TRBJ1-1; TRBD1 aligns across 10 bases. Germline V gives CDR1 LNHDA, CDR2 SQIVND (reference sequence). This CDR3 is 17 amino acids long. In DNA form, the CDR3 reads TGCGCCAGTAGCCAAATCGTCCCGGGACAGGGGTACACTGAAGCTTTCTTT. It yields the protein CASSQIVPGQGYTEAFF.

The rearrangement links TRBV9 to TRBJ1-2; TRBD1 matches 7 bases. This CDR3 comprises 13 residues. Germline lookup yields CDR1 SGDLS and CDR2 YYNGEE. The J segment lost 2 bases and the V segment lost 6 bases, leaving 4 bases of the junction unmatched. The DNA for the CDR3 is TGTGCCAGCACCGCGGGACAGAACTATGGCTACACCTTC. This translates into CASTAGQNYGYTF.

The chain couples TRBV6-5 to TRBJ2-3; D is perhaps TRBD2 (5 bases). Trimming pared 0 bases from V and 5 bases from J, leaving 12 bases between. The CDR3 totals 15 residues. CDR1 and CDR2 from the germline V gene are MNHEY and SVGAGI. DNA of the CDR3: TGTGCCAGCAGTTACTCGCGAGGGATGGGAGATACGCAGTATTTT. This codes for CASSYSRGMGDTQYF.

This chain links TRBV7-2 with TRBJ2-1; D gene uncertain. Trimming took 5 bases from V and 6 from J, leaving 17 bases between them. The CDR3 covers 15 residues. Germline CDR1 and CDR2: SGHTA and FQGNSA. The DNA of the CDR3 is TGTGCCAGCAGCCCCCGCGAGGCCTCGGGCAATGAGCAGTTCTTC. Its translation: CASSPREASGNEQFF.

The chain combines TRBV18 with TRBJ2-7, with a weak D call TRBD1 (6 bases). Germline V CDR1 and CDR2: KGHSH, LQKENI. This CDR3 spans 15 amino acids. Trimming left V 3 bases short and J 4 bases short, with 16 bases between. CDR3 DNA: TGTGCCAGCTCACCGGCTTGGGCAGGGGTTTACGAGCAGTACTTC. Protein product: CASSPAWAGVYEQYF.

The chain carries TRBV30 and TRBJ2-3; 11 nucleotides agree with TRBD1. CDR1 and CDR2 from the germline V gene are GTSNPN and SVGIG (reference sequence). V was clipped by 0 bases and J by 4 bases; unmatched bases: 3. The CDR3 sequence is 15 residues long. The CDR3 DNA sequence: TGTGCCTGGAGTGTAGGACAGGGGGCGTCAGATACGCAGTATTTT. Protein: CAWSVGQGASDTQYF.

This sequence joins TRBV2 and TRBJ2-1; TRBD2 matches at 11 bases. The CDR3 is 14 amino acids. Trimming removed 1 base from V and 7 bases from J; junction bases left unmatched: 0. Germline values: CDR1 SNHLY, CDR2 FYNNEI. CDR3 protein: CASSEGTSGNEQFF. The CDR3 DNA reads as TGTGCCAGCAGTGAAGGGACTAGCGGGAATGAGCAGTTCTTC. Based on the CDR3 plus reference TRBV2 and TRBJ2-1, the full variable domain is EPEVTQTPSHQVTQMGQEVILRCVPISNHLYFYWYRQILGQKVEFLVSFYNNEISEKSEIFDDQFSVERPDGSNFTLKIRSTKLEDSAMYFCASSEGTSGNEQFFGPGTRLTVL.